This TCR beta chain was profiled in a study of post-analysis software for immune sequencing data. Findings and caveats of the study: Higher frequency in patients than in controls was seen for about five TRBV segments, with TRBV5-6, TRBV5-1 and TRBV20-1 among them.

Germline V gene lookup returns CDR1 DFQATT and CDR2 SNEGSKA (reference sequence). The CDR3 sequence is 12 residues long. V dropped 5 bases and J dropped 7; count of bases not matched to a gene: 5. This clonotype has a handful of counts. Its specificity is not known. Tagging with unique molecular identifiers was a feature of the TCR beta cDNA libraries. Each CDR3 protein is one row after TCRdb ran MiXCR on the PCR reads. The sample lists under 200,000 distinct CDR3 sequences, 29% seen once, with around 3.2% in the top ten. The sequence was obtained from a girl under 18 with multiple sclerosis. The V gene is TRBV20-1, the J gene TRBJ2-4; 7 nucleotides agree with TRBD2. What was sequenced was blood. In nucleotides, the CDR3 is TGCAGTGCTGGGAGGGTGGAGAACATTCAGTACTTC. Encoded protein: CSAGRVENIQYF.